The T cell receptor beta chain described here comes from a study of T cells in Graves' hyperthyroidism and ophthalmopathy (dated by TCRdb to between 2018 and 2021). Regarding the complete study: Peripheral blood was collected at initial diagnosis, before any treatment. A discovery cohort of approximately 97 patients, about 44 with Graves' ophthalmopathy and 57 with stable Graves' hyperthyroidism, was used to find distinguishing TCR V-J signatures. The study also compared thyroid tissue and blood T-cell repertoires from more than 5 Graves' hyperthyroidism patients. After sampling, hyperthyroidism patients received methimazole starting at 30 mg daily, and ophthalmopathy patients received high-dose intravenous methylprednisolone. An independent validation cohort of fewer than 20 hyperthyroidism patients and over 15 patients who later progressed to ophthalmopathy tested prospective prediction of ophthalmopathy. The approximately 90 discovery patients were randomly split 7:3 into training and test sets. According to the paper, TCR Vbeta CDR3 sequencing was carried out on about 140 peripheral blood samples, which came from fewer than 50 ophthalmopathy, 75 to 80 hyperthyroidism and some 17 progressor patients.

TCR beta CDR3 regions were amplified from RNA transcripts. A first-round RT-PCR of the TCR CDR3 used the HTBI primer set with the Qiagen OneStep RT-PCR kit. The libraries were constructed in a second round of multiplex PCR and then size-selected and purified. The libraries were sequenced on an Illumina HiSeq2000 using paired-end 100 bp reads. On the authors' methods: SOAPnuke was used to process the raw data, throwing out any read that contained adapters or uncalled bases, had a mean Phred below 15, or lacked an exact constant-primer or identifier match. COPE v1.2.5 was used to merge high-quality paired reads, and clonotypes were defined as unique nucleotide sequences. MiTCR v1.1 was used to align clonotypes to the IMGT TRBV, TRBD and TRBJ reference segments. Analysis was restricted to V-J combinations with a frequency above 0.0001, which covered roughly 99% of repertoires. A TCS score was defined as the ratio of F50 (clonal expansion) to E x V (chaos), with BLOSUM62-based TCRdist applied between CDR3 peptides within each V-J. Welch's t-statistics and random forest reduced 500 to 550 V-J features to 13, which were used in a naive Bayes classifier (R e1071). TCRdb reran the public reads through fastp at Q25 and MiXCR, keeping productive beta chains. CDR3 protein duplicates are merged, each entry listing the most common genes and DNA. TCRdb, not the original authors, processed these V and J calls. A total of 500,000 to 600,000 distinct CDR3 sequences appear in this sample, 15% to 20% of them only once. About 17% of the sample is taken by the ten largest.

Sequences SQVTM (CDR1) and ANQGSEA (CDR2) are obtained from the germline V gene. V is clipped by 5 bases and J by 2 bases, and the sequence between their germline boundaries is 12 bases long. There are 13 amino acids in the CDR3, from cysteine to phenylalanine inclusive. Of all the DNA, just the CDR3 is kept, 39 bases in frame from base 1. A patient counted as having stable Graves' hyperthyroidism if no progression to ophthalmopathy occurred over 18 months of follow-up. Hyperthyroidism patients were newly diagnosed, with disease duration under 2 months, and aged 18 to 65 years. Patients with uncontrolled infections, other autoimmune diseases, pregnancy or lactation were excluded. Diagnoses were established on the basis of clinical symptoms, serum thyroxine and TRAb, thyroid ultrasound, and orbital computed tomography. PBMCs were separated from around 9.1 ml of fresh peripheral blood using Ficoll-Paque density gradient centrifugation. Trizol reagent was used to extract total RNA, and RNA quality was then checked on an Agilent 2100 Bioanalyzer.

Beyond this particular receptor, the publication reports: In validation, the model predicted progression to ophthalmopathy with around 71% sensitivity and around 72% specificity, a median of 6.5 months before onset. Sample size was not statistically predetermined, and blinding of investigators to group allocation was not performed. Ophthalmopathy was separated from stable hyperthyroidism by a 13 V-J signature model, with about 88% sensitivity and around 81% specificity obtained in cross-validation and 80%/75% obtained in testing. Blood samples also contained most of the expanded thyroid clonotypes (frequency above 0.001), which suggests that blood repertoires may reflect thyroid immune responses.

There are many counts of this clonotype. The clone's antigen remains unknown. The sample holds no much larger clone one base away, and base qualities are not on file. The sequence was obtained from a woman aged 18-29 years with Graves' hyperthyroidism. The sequenced material came from blood. The V and J segments used are TRBV29-1 and TRBJ2-5; the D region possibly corresponds to TRBD2 (6 bases align). Read as DNA, the sequence is TGCAGCGTTTCGCATCGGGGGCAAGAGACCCAGTACTTC. Its translation is CSVSHRGQETQYF.